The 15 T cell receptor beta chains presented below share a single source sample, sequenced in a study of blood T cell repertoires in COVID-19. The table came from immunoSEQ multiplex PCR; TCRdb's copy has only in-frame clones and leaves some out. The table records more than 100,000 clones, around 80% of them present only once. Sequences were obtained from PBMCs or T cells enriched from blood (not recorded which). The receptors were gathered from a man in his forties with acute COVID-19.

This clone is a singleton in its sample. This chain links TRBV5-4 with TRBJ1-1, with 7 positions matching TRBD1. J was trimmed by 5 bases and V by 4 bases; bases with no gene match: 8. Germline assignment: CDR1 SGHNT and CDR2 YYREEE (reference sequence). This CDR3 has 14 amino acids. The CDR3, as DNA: TGTGCCAGCAGCGCACAGGGGAAACGTACTGAAGCTTTCTTT. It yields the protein CASSAQGKRTEAFF.

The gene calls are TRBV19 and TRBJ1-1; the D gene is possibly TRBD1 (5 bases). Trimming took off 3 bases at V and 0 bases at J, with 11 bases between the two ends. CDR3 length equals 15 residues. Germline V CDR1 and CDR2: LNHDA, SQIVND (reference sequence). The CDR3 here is CASSIRQGMNTEAFF. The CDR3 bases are TGTGCCAGTAGTATTCGTCAGGGAATGAACACTGAAGCTTTCTTT. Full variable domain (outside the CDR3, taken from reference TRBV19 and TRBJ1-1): DGGITQSPKYLFRKEGQNVTLSCEQNLNHDAMYWYRQDPGQGLRLIYYSQIVNDFQKGDIAEGYSVSREKKESFPLTVTSAQKNPTAFYLCASSIRQGMNTEAFFGQGTRLTVV.

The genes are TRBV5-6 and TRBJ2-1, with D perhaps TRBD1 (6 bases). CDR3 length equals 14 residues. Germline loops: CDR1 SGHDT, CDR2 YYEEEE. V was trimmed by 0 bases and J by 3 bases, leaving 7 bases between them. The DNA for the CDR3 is TGTGCCAGCAGCTTGGTACAGGGCTACAATGAGCAGTTCTTC. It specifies CASSLVQGYNEQFF. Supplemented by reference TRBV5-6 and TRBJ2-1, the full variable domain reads DAGVTQSPTHLIKTRGQQVTLRCSPKSGHDTVSWYQQALGQGPQFIFQYYEEEERQRGNFPDRFSGHQFPNYSSELNVNALLLGDSALYLCASSLVQGYNEQFFGPGTRLTVL.

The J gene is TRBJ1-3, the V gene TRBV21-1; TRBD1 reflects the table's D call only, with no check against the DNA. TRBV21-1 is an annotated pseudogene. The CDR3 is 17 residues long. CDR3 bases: TGTGCCAGCAGCAAAGCCTATCGACAGGGAGGTATAAGCACCATATATTTT. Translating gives CASSKAYRQGGISTIYF.

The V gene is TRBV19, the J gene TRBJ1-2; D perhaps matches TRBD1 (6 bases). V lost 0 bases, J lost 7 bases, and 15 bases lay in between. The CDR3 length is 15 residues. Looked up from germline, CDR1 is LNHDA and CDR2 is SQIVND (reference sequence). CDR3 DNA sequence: TGTGCCAGTAGTATAGATCAGGGGCCAGCTCTTGGCTACACCTTC. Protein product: CASSIDQGPALGYTF.

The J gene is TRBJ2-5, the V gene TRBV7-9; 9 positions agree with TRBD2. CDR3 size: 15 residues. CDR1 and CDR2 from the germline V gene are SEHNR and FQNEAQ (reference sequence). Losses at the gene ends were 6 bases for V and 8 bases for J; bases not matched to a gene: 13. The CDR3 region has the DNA TGTGCCAGCAGGGCCTCCGGGCGGGAGGGGGCCACCCAGTACTTC. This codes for CASRASGREGATQYF.

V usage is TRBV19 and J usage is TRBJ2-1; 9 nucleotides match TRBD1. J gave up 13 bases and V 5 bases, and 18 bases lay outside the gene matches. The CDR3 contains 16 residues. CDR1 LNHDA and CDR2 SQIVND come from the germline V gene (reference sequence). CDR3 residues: CASSPFRDREGGYQFF. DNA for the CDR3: TGTGCCAGTAGTCCTTTCCGGGACAGGGAAGGGGGCTATCAGTTCTTC.

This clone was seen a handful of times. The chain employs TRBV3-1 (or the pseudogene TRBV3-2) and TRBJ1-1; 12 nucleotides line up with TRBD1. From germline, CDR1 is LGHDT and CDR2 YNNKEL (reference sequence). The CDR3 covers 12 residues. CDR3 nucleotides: TGTGCGTCCAGGAGGGACAGGGGGCGAGCTTTCTTT. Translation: CASRRDRGRAFF.

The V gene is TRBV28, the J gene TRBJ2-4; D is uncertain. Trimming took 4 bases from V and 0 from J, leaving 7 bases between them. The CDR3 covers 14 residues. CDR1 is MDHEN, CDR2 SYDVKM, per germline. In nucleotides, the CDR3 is TGTGCCAGCAGTTCCGGGTTAGCCAAAAACATTCAGTACTTC. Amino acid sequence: CASSSGLAKNIQYF.

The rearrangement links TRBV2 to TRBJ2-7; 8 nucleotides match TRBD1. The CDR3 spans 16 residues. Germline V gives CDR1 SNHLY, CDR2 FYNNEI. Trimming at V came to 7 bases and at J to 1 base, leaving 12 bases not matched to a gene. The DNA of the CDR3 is TGTGCCAGCAATGGACAGGGAATCCTTTTTTCCTACGAGCAGTACTTC. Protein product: CASNGQGILFSYEQYF.

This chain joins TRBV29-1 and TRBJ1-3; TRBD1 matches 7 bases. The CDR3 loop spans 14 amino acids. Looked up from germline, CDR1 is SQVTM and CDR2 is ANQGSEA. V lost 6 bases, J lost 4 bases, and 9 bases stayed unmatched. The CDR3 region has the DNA TGCAGCGTCTCCAGGGACAGTGCCGGAAACACCATATATTTT. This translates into CSVSRDSAGNTIYF.

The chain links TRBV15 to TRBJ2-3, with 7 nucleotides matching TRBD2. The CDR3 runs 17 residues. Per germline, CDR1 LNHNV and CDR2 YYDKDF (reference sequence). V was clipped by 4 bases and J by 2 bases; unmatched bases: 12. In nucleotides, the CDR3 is TGTGCCACCAGCACCAATACCTTAGCGGGTACCACAGATACGCAGTATTTT. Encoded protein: CATSTNTLAGTTDTQYF.

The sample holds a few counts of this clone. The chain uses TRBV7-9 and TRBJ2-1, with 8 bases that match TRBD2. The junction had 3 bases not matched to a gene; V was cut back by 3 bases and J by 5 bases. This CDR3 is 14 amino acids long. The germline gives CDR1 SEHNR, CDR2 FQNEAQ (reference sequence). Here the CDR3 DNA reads TGTGCCAGCAGCTTTAGCGGGAACGACAATGAGCAGTTCTTC. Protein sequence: CASSFSGNDNEQFF.

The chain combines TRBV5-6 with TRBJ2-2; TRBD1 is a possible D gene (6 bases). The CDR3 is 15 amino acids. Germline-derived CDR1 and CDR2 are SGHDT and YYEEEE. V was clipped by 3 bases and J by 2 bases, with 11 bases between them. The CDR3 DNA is TGTGCCAGCAGCTCCTGGGGGACAAACACCGGGGAGCTGTTTTTT. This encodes CASSSWGTNTGELFF. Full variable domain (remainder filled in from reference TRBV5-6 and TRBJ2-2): DAGVTQSPTHLIKTRGQQVTLRCSPKSGHDTVSWYQQALGQGPQFIFQYYEEEERQRGNFPDRFSGHQFPNYSSELNVNALLLGDSALYLCASSSWGTNTGELFFGEGSRLTVL.

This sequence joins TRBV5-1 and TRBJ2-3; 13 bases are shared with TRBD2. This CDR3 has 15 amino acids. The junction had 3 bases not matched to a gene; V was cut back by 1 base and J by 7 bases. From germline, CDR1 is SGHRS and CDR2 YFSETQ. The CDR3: CASSLTSGGANTQYF. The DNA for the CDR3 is TGCGCCAGCAGCTTGACTAGCGGGGGGGCGAATACGCAGTATTTT.